A selection of T cell receptor beta chains follows, all from one sample in a study of T cells after somatic rescue of genetic block. Libraries were prepared by immunoSEQ multiplex PCR; TCRdb keeps only in-frame clonotypes and omits some of them. The top ten clones hold approximately 1.4% of a sample with roughly 110,000 clones, just over 90% of them seen once. The specimen was peripheral blood mononuclear cells (PBMCs). Source of these receptors: a woman aged 18-29 years. The CDR3 runs from the conserved cysteine through the conserved F or W. A D gene is named only where the DNA matches it firmly. Clone size is given for some rows only: seen once, a few or many times, or a class if the clone is expanded.

>NA|15|TRBD2|TRBJ2-1|TRBV7-2
CASSPSGGAFNEQFF
TGTGCCAGCAGCCCAAGCGGGGGGGCCTTCAATGAGCAGTTCTTC
>NA|15|NA|TRBJ2-6|TRBV29-1
CSVEATAPGANVLTF
TGCAGCGTTGAAGCCACAGCCCCTGGGGCCAACGTCCTGACTTTC
>NA|15|NA|TRBJ1-1|TRBV7-2
CASSSQRALNTEAFF
TGTGCCAGCAGCTCCCAAAGGGCCCTGAACACTGAAGCTTTCTTT
>NA|13|NA|TRBJ1-2|TRBV18
CASSPEGKHGYTF
TGTGCCAGCTCCCCGGAAGGGAAACATGGCTACACCTTC
>once|16|TRBD2|TRBJ2-3|TRBV9
CASSDSLAGDTDTQYF
TGTGCCAGCAGCGACTCCCTAGCGGGGGACACAGATACGCAGTATTTT
>once|13|TRBD1|TRBJ2-1|TRBV5-1
CASTTGQTNEQFF
TGCGCCAGCACGACGGGACAGACAAATGAGCAGTTCTTC
>NA|14|TRBD2|TRBJ2-5|TRBV28
CASSLASGEETQYF
TGTGCCAGCAGTTTGGCCAGCGGGGAAGAGACCCAGTACTTC
>NA|16|NA|TRBJ2-7|TRBV7-9
CASSSTQLGRVGEQYF
TGTGCCAGCAGTTCTACACAACTCGGGCGGGTTGGAGAGCAGTACTTC
>NA|14|NA|TRBJ2-7|TRBV6-5
CASSYRSITYEQYF
TGTGCCAGCAGTTACAGGAGTATCACCTACGAGCAGTACTTC
>once|14|NA|TRBJ1-2|TRBV19
CASSIGAARGGYTF
TGTGCCAGTAGTATAGGGGCAGCCAGGGGTGGCTACACCTTC
>NA|13|TRBD2|TRBJ2-3|TRBV7-3
CASSAQRGDTQYF
TGTGCCAGCAGCGCCCAGCGGGGGGATACACAGTATTTT
>NA|19|TRBD1|TRBJ1-6|TRBV28
CASRLRDRVSNSYNSPLHF
TGTGCCAGCAGACTCCGGGACAGGGTTTCGAACTCCTATAATTCACCCCTCCACTTT
>NA|12|NA|TRBJ2-7|TRBV5-6
CASSLEGGEQYF
TGTGCCAGCAGCTTGGAAGGGGGCGAGCAGTACTTC
>NA|14|NA|TRBJ1-2|TRBV28
CASSLRGAGYGYTF
TGTGCCAGCAGTTTAAGGGGCGCCGGGTATGGCTACACCTTC
>NA|13|TRBD1|TRBJ1-2|TRBV27
CASSFGTGYGYTF
TGTGCCAGCAGTTTCGGGACAGGGTATGGCTACACCTTC
>NA|14|TRBD1|TRBJ2-3|TRBV5-4
CASHRGLERDTQYF
TGTGCCAGCCACAGGGGGCTGGAGAGGGATACGCAGTATTTT